This T cell receptor (beta chain) was captured in a study of sequential checkpoint blockade in melanoma. In the study overall: Randomization was 1:1 between first-line nivolumab→ipilimumab and ipilimumab→nivolumab.

Profiling relied on immunoSEQ multiplex PCR, and the TCRdb table lists in-frame clones only, not all of them. The data show more than 9,500 clones, approximately 70% seen once. Treatment given: randomized to nivolumab then ipilimumab (arm A) or the reverse (arm B). No patient had prior DNA-damaging chemotherapy. PBMC sorting kept live CD3+CD8+ cells without CD19 or CD56. With 6 bases removed from V and 3 bases from J, the gap between germline ends came to 14 bases. Germline V CDR1 and CDR2: MNHNS, SASEGT. This CDR3 has 15 amino acids. The source material was CD8+ T cells sorted from blood (inferred from file names), sampled from a patient given nivolumab and ipilimumab in sequence. The V call is TRBV6-1, the J call TRBJ2-2, with D perhaps TRBD1 (6 bases). This receptor was identified in a human donor with melanoma. The DNA for the CDR3 is TGTGCCAGCAGGGAAACAGGGTACGACACCGGGGAGCTGTTTTTT. It codes for CASRETGYDTGELFF.